The source of this T cell receptor (beta chain) is a study of regulatory T cells in long-lasting Graves disease. Germline V gives CDR1 SGHTA, CDR2 FQGNSA. Trimming left V 1 base short and J 6 bases short, with 12 bases between. CDR3 length equals 15 residues. This clonotype was seen a handful of times. According to the study, TCR beta libraries were built with iRepertoire HTBI primers and CDR3-region Arm-PCR. One entry per CDR3 protein, called by TCRdb with MiXCR from the multiplex PCR reads. In the table there are 350,000 to 450,000 distinct CDR3 sequences, about 15% of which are singletons. As for time point: newly diagnosed GD, antithyroid drugs for less than 3 months. The TCR library used RNA extracted from PBMCs. These records were also assigned to another study, of T cells in Graves' hyperthyroidism and ophthalmopathy. From that study: Calling Graves' hyperthyroidism stable meant ophthalmopathy did not progress within 18 months.

The chain employs TRBV7-2 and TRBJ2-2; D gene unclear. Source: peripheral blood mononuclear cells (PBMCs), taken at new diagnosis, from a patient treated with antithyroid drugs. The TCR comes from a woman in her forties with Graves disease. The CDR3 bases are TGTGCCAGCAGCTTAGGAAAGGGATGGGCCGGGGAGCTGTTTTTT. Translated: CASSLGKGWAGELFF.